The rows below give T cell receptor beta chains drawn from one sample of a study of regulatory T cells in long-lasting Graves disease. One entry per CDR3 protein results from TCRdb running MiXCR on the multiplex PCR reads. The sample yields a few hundred thousand distinct CDR3 sequences, 20% to 25% seen once. Sequenced here: peripheral blood mononuclear cells (PBMCs), sampled when the disease was refractory, from a patient treated with antithyroid drugs. The receptor set was obtained from a female donor with Graves disease. The CDR3 runs from the conserved cysteine through the conserved F or W. The D gene is left open where the match is weak. Not all rows give a size; the values are once, few, many and, for expanded clones, a class.

cdr3_length d_call j_call v_call clone_size cdr3_aa cdr3_nt
16 . TRBJ1-2 TRBV6-9 once CASSSSGTATNYGYTF TGTGCCAGCAGTTCATCCGGGACGGCGACTAACTATGGCTACACCTTC
16 TRBD1 TRBJ2-7 TRBV11-1 few CASSLIGTGGRYEQYF TGTGCCAGCAGCTTAATAGGGACAGGGGGACGGTACGAGCAGTACTTC
12 . TRBJ1-6 TRBV7-2 . CASSLAQRRLHF TGTGCCAGCAGCTTAGCCCAGCGTCGCCTCCACTTT
14 . TRBJ2-2 TRBV11-3 few CASSLRGGTGELFF TGTGCCAGCAGCTTGCGGGGTGGGACCGGGGAGCTGTTTTTT
12 . TRBJ2-7 TRBV28 . CAPRGSCDEQYF TGTGCGCCCCGGGGGAGCTGCGACGAGCAGTACTTC
13 . TRBJ1-1 TRBV7-3 . CASSINRGGEAFF TGTGCCAGCAGCATCAACCGCGGGGGGGAAGCTTTCTTT
15 . TRBJ1-5 TRBV9 few CASSLTQDSNQPQHF TGTGCCAGCAGCTTAACCCAGGATAGCAATCAGCCCCAGCATTTT
16 . TRBJ2-1 TRBV6-1 . CASSEVAESSYNEQFF TGTGCCAGCAGCGAAGTTGCGGAGAGCTCCTACAATGAGCAGTTCTTC
13 . TRBJ2-2 TRBV6-1 . CASSDLLSGRLFF TGTGCCAGCAGTGACCTCCTATCCGGCCGGCTGTTTTTT
14 . TRBJ1-4 TRBV5-6 . CASSLKSTNEKLFF TGTGCCAGCAGCTTGAAGTCAACTAATGAAAAACTGTTTTTT
12 . TRBJ2-5 TRBV29-1 . CSVEEWGETQYF TGCAGCGTTGAAGAATGGGGGGAAACCCAGTACTTC
12 . TRBJ1-5 TRBV15 . CATSGLNQPQHF TGTGCCACCAGCGGTCTCAATCAGCCCCAGCATTTT
15 TRBD1 TRBJ2-7 TRBV11-2 few CASSLGLGTVYEQYF TGTGCCAGCAGCTTAGGTTTAGGGACAGTCTACGAGCAGTACTTC
15 TRBD1 TRBJ2-2 TRBV7-3 few CASSPRQGYTGELFF TGTGCCAGCAGCCCGAGACAGGGTTACACCGGGGAGCTGTTTTTT
17 TRBD2 TRBJ2-7 TRBV5-4 few CASSSLVMSSGRYEQYF TGTGCCAGCAGCTCCTTGGTGATGTCTAGCGGGAGATACGAGCAGTACTTC
15 TRBD1 TRBJ2-7 TRBV6-5 . CASSSSGTGWYEQYF TGTGCCAGCAGTTCTTCCGGGACAGGGTGGTACGAGCAGTACTTC